This T cell receptor beta chain was recovered during a study of blood T cell repertoires in COVID-19. Study-wide background: Samples of COVID-19 (acute and convalescent) were obtained from the United States, Italy and Spain. PBMCs, B-cell-depleted T cells, or T cells provided the cDNA or gDNA that made up the material.

CDR3 length: 15 amino acids. Trimming shortened V by 3 bases and J by 1 base, and 12 bases separated the two germline ends. Germline lookup yields CDR1 MNHEY and CDR2 SVGAGI. In the study's own analysis: From reference gene primer amplification, estimates of nucleated cell counts were derived. Produced via immunoSEQ multiplex PCR; TCRdb's table is partial and in-frame only. V and J calls and clone size are copied from that table; D and trimming were computed from the DNA. Of 130,000 to 150,000 clones listed, roughly nine tenths are singletons. The specimen sequenced was peripheral blood. This chain joins TRBV6-5 and TRBJ1-1; D not certain. The TCR comes from a human donor in a cohort sampled during active COVID-19. Here the CDR3 DNA reads TGTGCCAGCAGTTATTTAAGGGAGGGGAACACTGAAGCTTTCTTT. Its protein is CASSYLREGNTEAFF.